This T cell receptor beta chain was captured by sequencing in a study of early T cells in non-severe SARS-CoV-2 infection. Study in general: From unsorted whole blood, bulk RNA was sequenced, and the chains remained unpaired. Findings and limits, study-wide: In VDJdb matching, anti-spike CD8 responses were favored while private and CD4 specificities went missing.

This clonotype occurred many times. Its target is not known. In germline, CDR1 is SGHRS, CDR2 YFSETQ. The germline V and J ends were trimmed by 2 bases and 6 bases, with 20 bases remaining between them. This CDR3 is 17 amino acids long. Individual cDNA molecules received unique molecular identifiers. MiXCR was run by TCRdb on the 5' RACE reads, yielding one entry per CDR3 protein. Among tens of thousands of distinct CDR3 sequences listed, approximately 6.2% were seen once. The gene calls are TRBV5-1 and TRBJ2-2, with D tentatively TRBD1 (6 bases). This receptor was taken from an adult who was a healthcare worker with PCR-confirmed SARS-CoV-2 infection or an uninfected control (not recorded which). Sequenced material: whole blood. The CDR3 coding sequence is TGCGCCAGCAGCTTTTCCCCTGGGACACCACCCTCCGGGGAGCTGTTTTTT. Translating gives CASSFSPGTPPSGELFF. Drawing the rest from reference TRBV5-1 and TRBJ2-2, the complete variable domain is KAGVTQTPRYLIKTRGQQVTLSCSPISGHRSVSWYQQTPGQGLQFLFEYFSETQRNKGNFPGRFSGRQFSNSRSEMNVSTLELGDSALYLCASSFSPGTPPSGELFFGEGSRLTVL.